The rows below give T cell receptor beta chains drawn from one sample of a study of cytomegalovirus exposure and HLA in healthy donors. Method: immunoSEQ multiplex PCR; TCRdb's copy keeps in-frame clones and lacks some. The table for this sample gives about 92,000 clones. The material sequenced was PBMCs. The receptors come from a man aged 50-59 years in good health and CMV-seropositive. The CDR3 runs from the conserved cysteine through the conserved F or W. A D gene is named only where the DNA matches it firmly.

D	V	J	CDR3	DNA
-	TRBV4-2	TRBJ1-2	CASSQVGPSRDGYTF	TGTGCCAGCAGCCAAGTAGGGCCCTCGAGGGATGGCTACACCTTC
TRBD2	TRBV7-6	TRBJ2-5	CASSLAPLAGGWETQYF	TGTGCCAGCAGCTTAGCCCCCCTAGCGGGAGGGTGGGAGACCCAGTACTTC
-	TRBV11-2	TRBJ2-1	CASSLGAGSYNEQFF	TGTGCCAGCAGCTTAGGGGCTGGCAGCTACAATGAGCAGTTCTTC
-	TRBV11-3	TRBJ2-3	CASSPMRNTDTQYF	TGTGCCAGCAGCCCCATGCGGAACACAGATACGCAGTATTTT
TRBD2	TRBV7-9	TRBJ2-1	CASSFLAGGPDNEQFF	TGTGCCAGCAGCTTTCTAGCGGGAGGGCCCGACAATGAGCAGTTCTTC
-	TRBV7-8	TRBJ2-5	CASSVQVVGGETQYF	TGTGCCAGCAGCGTCCAAGTGGTGGGGGGAGAGACCCAGTACTTC
-	TRBV9	TRBJ2-3	CASSFDRTSTDTQYF	TGTGCCAGCAGCTTCGACAGGACTAGCACAGATACGCAGTATTTT
TRBD1	TRBV30	TRBJ2-2	CAWSSYRGQAGELFF	TGTGCCTGGAGTTCCTACAGGGGGCAGGCCGGGGAGCTGTTTTTT
TRBD1	TRBV7-2	TRBJ1-1	CASSSQSGTANTEAFF	TGTGCCAGCAGCTCCCAATCCGGGACAGCTAACACTGAAGCTTTCTTT
TRBD2	TRBV4-3	TRBJ2-5	CASSQAGGLAKETQYF	TGCGCCAGCAGCCAAGCGGGGGGGCTAGCGAAAGAGACCCAGTACTTC
TRBD2	TRBV7-3	TRBJ2-5	CASSPGVAGAVETQYF	TGTGCCAGCAGCCCAGGGGTAGCGGGAGCGGTTGAGACCCAGTACTTC
TRBD1	TRBV2	TRBJ1-2	CASSEARQGRVYTF	TGTGCCAGCAGTGAAGCGCGACAGGGCAGGGTTTACACCTTC
-	TRBV11-2	TRBJ2-3	CASSQTRGTQYF	TGTGCCAGCAGTCAAACCCGAGGTACGCAGTATTTT
TRBD2	TRBV5-1	TRBJ2-1	CASSITSGRSDEQFF	TGCGCCAGCAGCATTACCAGCGGGAGGTCCGATGAGCAGTTCTTC
TRBD1	TRBV30	TRBJ1-2	CAWSVEGQGNYGYTF	TGTGCCTGGAGTGTAGAGGGACAGGGGAACTATGGCTACACCTTC
-	TRBV6-5	TRBJ2-7	CASSYSAGGSYEQYF	TGTGCCAGCAGTTACTCAGCGGGTGGCTCCTACGAGCAGTACTTC
-	TRBV5-6	TRBJ2-1	CASSLLQRILSYNEQFF	TGTGCCAGCAGCTTGTTACAGCGGATACTCTCCTACAATGAGCAGTTCTTC
-	TRBV18	TRBJ1-2	CASSPRGRGDADGYTF	TGTGCCAGCTCACCACGCGGGAGGGGAGATGCTGATGGCTACACCTTC
TRBD2	TRBV7-9	TRBJ2-3	CASSKMGTSGSGDTQYF	TGTGCCAGCAGCAAAATGGGGACTAGCGGGAGCGGAGATACGCAGTATTTT
-	TRBV7-6	TRBJ2-7	CASSLGQIYEQYF	TGTGCCAGCAGCTTGGGGCAGATCTACGAGCAGTACTTC
-	TRBV27	TRBJ1-2	CASSLTPDRILNYGYTF	TGTGCCAGCAGTTTAACCCCCGACAGAATACTTAACTATGGCTACACCTTC
-	TRBV19	TRBJ1-1	CASSSFRGAFF	TGTGCCAGTAGTAGTTTCCGAGGGGCTTTCTTT
-	TRBV29-1	TRBJ1-1	CSVEKWRNTEAFF	TGCAGCGTTGAAAAGTGGAGGAACACTGAAGCTTTCTTT
-	TRBV9	TRBJ2-1	CASSPRVATYNEQFF	TGTGCCAGCAGCCCCCGGGTAGCTACCTACAATGAGCAGTTCTTC
-	TRBV11-2	TRBJ2-3	CASSLSTGYMDTQYF	TGTGCCAGCAGCTTAAGTACAGGGTATATGGATACGCAGTATTTT
-	TRBV25-1	TRBJ2-1	CASSGIPGGNEQFF	TGTGCCAGCAGTGGGATCCCAGGGGGGAATGAGCAGTTCTTC
TRBD2	TRBV4-3	TRBJ2-5	CASSQDLGTSGSRETQYF	TGCGCCAGCAGCCAAGATTTAGGGACTAGCGGGAGTAGGGAGACCCAGTACTTC
TRBD1	TRBV4-2	TRBJ2-1	CASSQRTGYLSYNEQFF	TGTGCCAGCAGCCAAAGGACAGGGTACCTATCCTACAATGAGCAGTTCTTC
-	TRBV5-1	TRBJ2-1	CASSGGSSYNEQFF	TGCGCCAGCAGCGGCGGTAGCTCCTACAATGAGCAGTTCTTC
TRBD1	TRBV11-3	TRBJ2-5	CASSTDRGQTQYF	TGTGCCAGCAGCACCGACAGGGGCCAGACCCAGTACTTC
TRBD2	TRBV7-2	TRBJ2-2	CASSLSYPGGAGGELFF	TGTGCCAGCAGCTTGTCATACCCGGGAGGGGCGGGCGGGGAGCTGTTTTTT
TRBD2	TRBV25-1	TRBJ2-1	CASMLAGETDNEQFF	TGTGCCAGCATGTTAGCGGGAGAGACGGACAATGAGCAGTTCTTC
-	TRBV2	TRBJ1-2	CASSDRVTGGGYAF	TGTGCCAGCAGTGATAGGGTGACAGGTGGTGGCTACGCCTTC
TRBD2	TRBV29-1	TRBJ2-3	CSVAAGGPGDTQYF	TGCAGCGTGGCAGCGGGAGGGCCGGGAGATACGCAGTATTTT
TRBD2	TRBV9	TRBJ2-3	CASSASGRGTDTQYF	TGTGCCAGCAGCGCAAGCGGGAGAGGCACAGATACGCAGTATTTT
TRBD1	TRBV7-6	TRBJ1-5	CASSRTGGGNQPQHF	TGTGCCAGCAGCCGTACAGGGGGGGGCAATCAGCCCCAGCATTTT
-	TRBV4-3	TRBJ2-5	CASSLGGGQGETQYF	TGCGCCAGCAGCTTAGGGGGGGGCCAGGGGGAGACCCAGTACTTC
-	TRBV11-3	TRBJ1-2	CASSLGAGGYTF	TGTGCCAGCAGCTTAGGAGCGGGAGGCTACACCTTC
TRBD1	TRBV5-4	TRBJ2-7	CASSSGTAVWYEQYF	TGTGCCAGCAGCTCTGGGACAGCCGTTTGGTACGAGCAGTACTTC
-	TRBV7-9	TRBJ2-2	CASRQTSSNTGELFF	TGTGCCAGCAGACAAACTAGTTCGAACACCGGGGAGCTGTTTTTT
-	TRBV4-1	TRBJ1-3	CASSQSDRPGGNTIYF	TGCGCCAGCAGCCAGTCAGACAGGCCGGGGGGAAACACCATATATTTT
TRBD2	TRBV5-5	TRBJ2-7	CASSSGTRVFEQYF	TGTGCCAGCAGCTCCGGGACTAGAGTTTTCGAGCAGTACTTC
-	TRBV19	TRBJ1-5	CASSIESGLTLNQPQHF	TGTGCCAGTAGTATAGAGAGTGGGTTGACACTCAATCAGCCCCAGCATTTT
-	TRBV18	TRBJ2-6	CASSRRQVQESGANVLTF	TGTGCCAGCTCACGGAGACAGGTCCAGGAATCTGGGGCCAACGTCCTGACTTTC
-	TRBV29-1	TRBJ2-1	CSVDYQRFNEQFF	TGCAGCGTTGACTACCAGAGGTTCAATGAGCAGTTCTTC
-	TRBV7-9	TRBJ1-2	CASSPSTGRYGYTF	TGTGCCAGCAGCCCCAGCACAGGAAGGTATGGCTACACCTTC
-	TRBV9	TRBJ1-1	CASSVETGYTEAFF	TGTGCCAGCAGCGTAGAAACAGGGTACACTGAAGCTTTCTTT
-	TRBV6-5	TRBJ1-2	CASSYSHNFNYGYTF	TGTGCCAGCAGTTACAGTCACAATTTCAACTATGGCTACACCTTC
-	TRBV7-8	TRBJ2-3	CASSSLEADTQYF	TGTGCCAGCAGCTCCCTAGAGGCAGATACGCAGTATTTT
-	TRBV18	TRBJ2-7	CASSPQPAQGTYEQYF	TGTGCCAGCTCACCACAACCGGCACAGGGTACCTACGAGCAGTACTTC
TRBD1	TRBV18	TRBJ1-2	CASSPNRGRATGYTF	TGTGCCAGCTCACCCAACAGGGGGCGAGCGACTGGCTACACCTTC
-	TRBV7-6	TRBJ2-7	CASSLFRDKFAYEQYF	TGTGCCAGCAGCTTGTTCCGGGACAAATTTGCCTACGAGCAGTACTTC
-	TRBV7-2	TRBJ2-3	CASILFTDTQYF	TGTGCCAGCATCCTTTTCACAGATACGCAGTATTTT
TRBD1	TRBV5-1	TRBJ1-1	CASSVQGADMNTEAFF	TGCGCCAGCAGCGTACAGGGGGCCGACATGAACACTGAAGCTTTCTTT
TRBD1	TRBV19	TRBJ2-7	CASSIVYGRTGDYEQYF	TGTGCCAGTAGTATAGTTTATGGTCGGACAGGAGACTACGAGCAGTACTTC
TRBD1	TRBV4-2	TRBJ1-1	CASSQQGGNTEAFF	TGTGCCAGCAGCCAACAGGGGGGGAACACTGAAGCTTTCTTT
TRBD2	TRBV28	TRBJ2-7	CASSLVSSGRTEQYF	TGTGCCAGCAGTCTCGTATCTAGCGGGAGGACCGAGCAGTACTTC